This is a list of T cell receptor beta chains from one sample in a study of OX40 agonist ivuxolimab in advanced cancers. The assay was immunoSEQ multiplex PCR, and TCRdb's table has in-frame clones only and misses some. The data show about 89,000 clones, 85% to 95% seen once. The sequencing used CD4+ or CD8+ T cells sorted from blood, collected in a trial of the OX40 agonist ivuxolimab. Receptors originate from an adult with an advanced solid tumor such as melanoma, head and neck, liver or kidney cancer. Each CDR3 is given with its conserved first and last residue. The D gene is left open where the match is weak. Clone size is not always given. Where it is, it says once, few, many or a class for expanded clones.

V	J	length	D	size	DNA	CDR3
TRBV28	TRBJ2-7	16	-	-	TGTGCCAGCAGTCCGATTTCGTCAGGGAGCGCCTACGAGCAGTACTTC	CASSPISSGSAYEQYF
TRBV11-2	TRBJ1-1	14	-	-	TGTGCCAGCAGCTTAACAGGGTTGAACACTGAAGCTTTCTTT	CASSLTGLNTEAFF
TRBV6-1	TRBJ1-5	15	-	-	TGTGCCAGCAGTGAAGTACCAGGCCACAATCAGCCCCAGCATTTT	CASSEVPGHNQPQHF
TRBV5-1	TRBJ1-5	14	-	-	TGCGCCAGCAGCTTAACCTCAGGCAATCAGCCCCAGCATTTT	CASSLTSGNQPQHF
TRBV19	TRBJ2-3	14	TRBD2	-	TGTGCCAGTAGTTGGGGACTAGAGGCAGATACGCAGTATTTT	CASSWGLEADTQYF
TRBV11-2	TRBJ1-1	15	-	-	TGTGCCAGTAAACCCCAGGGAGGGTTGGACACTGAAGCTTTCTTT	CASKPQGGLDTEAFF
TRBV30	TRBJ1-5	14	-	-	TGTGCCTGGAGTGCCCGGGACACCGATCAGCCCCAGCATTTT	CAWSARDTDQPQHF
TRBV12-5	TRBJ1-4	16	-	-	TGTGCTAGTGGACTGGGGCCGGGGGCGTTGAATGAAAAACTGTTTTTT	CASGLGPGALNEKLFF
TRBV7-3	TRBJ2-1	15	TRBD2	-	TGTACCAGCAGCTTAGGCGGGAGCTACTACAATGAGCAGTTCTTC	CTSSLGGSYYNEQFF
TRBV28	TRBJ1-5	11	-	-	TGTGCCAGCAGTTTCCCAGGATCTTGGCATTTT	CASSFPGSWHF
TRBV7-9	TRBJ2-7	12	-	-	TGTGCCAGCGGGAAAATGGATCAGGTATTGAACTTC	CASGKMDQVLNF
TRBV11-2	TRBJ2-7	14	TRBD1	-	TGTGCCAGCAGCTTCGACAGGGTGACCTACGAGCAGTACTTC	CASSFDRVTYEQYF
TRBV28	TRBJ2-1	15	-	-	TGTGCCAGCAGCAAAAGGAGGGGAGGCTACAATGAGCAGTTCTTC	CASSKRRGGYNEQFF
TRBV19	TRBJ2-6	18	-	-	TGTGCCAGTAGTCCCGGATTGAAATCACAAAGTCGGGCCAACGTCCTGACTTTC	CASSPGLKSQSRANVLTF
TRBV19	TRBJ1-1	15	-	-	TGTGCCAGTAGAGAACGGGACATTAGAAACACTGAAGCTTTCTTT	CASRERDIRNTEAFF
TRBV6-1	TRBJ1-2	15	TRBD1	few	TGTGCCAGCAGTGAAGCGACAGGGAGGGGCTATGGCTACACCTTC	CASSEATGRGYGYTF
TRBV10-2	TRBJ1-2	15	TRBD1	once	TGCGCCAGCAGTGCAAGGCAGGGGGGATTCGATGGCTACACCTTC	CASSARQGGFDGYTF
TRBV5-1	TRBJ1-1	15	-	-	TGCGCCAGCAGCTTGTGGGCGGAATCGAACACTGAAGCTTTCTTT	CASSLWAESNTEAFF
TRBV6-1	TRBJ1-2	15	-	-	TGTGCCAGCAGTGAAGTCCGCCCCCTGCACTATGGCTACACCTTC	CASSEVRPLHYGYTF
TRBV5-1	TRBJ1-1	14	-	-	TGCGCCAGCAGCTTCGGGTCATCGAACACTGAAGCTTTCTTT	CASSFGSSNTEAFF